Listed below are T cell receptor beta chains from one sample, sequenced in a study of T cells in Graves' hyperthyroidism and ophthalmopathy. TCRdb passed the multiplex PCR reads through MiXCR, listing each CDR3 protein once. The table includes under 700,000 distinct CDR3 sequences, around 17% detected once. Specimen: blood. These receptors were taken from a woman aged 18-29 years with Graves' hyperthyroidism. Each CDR3 is given with its conserved first and last residue. Fields, in order: D gene, clone size, J gene, V gene, CDR3 DNA, CDR3 protein. A D gene is named only where the DNA matches it firmly. Clone size is given for some rows only: seen once, a few or many times, or a class if the clone is expanded.

D: TRBD1
size: many
J: TRBJ2-7
V: TRBV11-2
DNA: TGTGCCAGCAGCTCCCGCCGGACAGGGGCTCGCTACGAGCAGTACTTC
CDR3: CASSSRRTGARYEQYF

D: TRBD2
size: many
J: TRBJ2-1
V: TRBV2
DNA: TGTGCCAGCAGGGGGGGGTGGATGACTAGCGGGAGTGCCCCTAGCTCCTACAATGAGCAGTTCTTC
CDR3: CASRGGWMTSGSAPSSYNEQFF

D: NA
size: NA
J: TRBJ2-3
V: TRBV7-9
DNA: TGTGCCAGCAGCCCCCCGCCGCAGTCGGCGAGGAGGGTTACGCAGTATTTT
CDR3: CASSPPPQSARRVTQYF

D: TRBD2
size: many
J: TRBJ2-3
V: TRBV12-3/TRBV12-4
DNA: TGTGCCAGCAGTGCCATAGCGGGAGGGCCCCCAGATACGCAGTATTTT
CDR3: CASSAIAGGPPDTQYF

D: TRBD1
size: few
J: TRBJ2-3
V: TRBV5-1
DNA: TGCGCCAGCAGCTTGGGACGACAGACAGGGGGCAAGGCAGATACGCAGTATTTT
CDR3: CASSLGRQTGGKADTQYF

D: NA
size: NA
J: TRBJ2-7
V: TRBV10-1
DNA: TGCGCCAGCAGTGAGTCAGTTTTACCCTACGAGCAGTACTTC
CDR3: CASSESVLPYEQYF

D: NA
size: many
J: TRBJ2-2
V: TRBV7-3
DNA: TGTGCCAGCAGCCTAGGGACGTCCGCGAACACCGGGGAGCTGTTTTTT
CDR3: CASSLGTSANTGELFF

D: NA
size: many
J: TRBJ1-2
V: TRBV12-3/TRBV12-4
DNA: TGTGCCAGCAGTCCACCCGGGGGGTATGGCTACACCTTC
CDR3: CASSPPGGYGYTF

D: NA
size: many
J: TRBJ2-7
V: TRBV7-9
DNA: TGTGCCAGCAGCGGGAGATCGGGACTGTTTTCCTACGAGCAGTACTTC
CDR3: CASSGRSGLFSYEQYF

D: TRBD2
size: many
J: TRBJ2-3
V: TRBV7-2
DNA: TGTGCCAGCAGCTTATATGCGGGAGAGAGTACGCAGTATTTT
CDR3: CASSLYAGESTQYF

D: TRBD1
size: many
J: TRBJ1-1
V: TRBV2
DNA: TGTGCCAGCAGTGGAAGGACAGGGGGCGAGAACACTGAAGCTTTCTTT
CDR3: CASSGRTGGENTEAFF

D: NA
size: NA
J: TRBJ2-4
V: TRBV6-2/TRBV6-3
DNA: TGTGCCAGCAGGCCTTCGACTATCTTGGGCATTCAGTACTTC
CDR3: CASRPSTILGIQYF

D: TRBD2
size: few
J: TRBJ2-2
V: TRBV7-9
DNA: TGTGCCAGCAGCTTATTTGTAGGACTAGCGTTTTCGGGGGAGCTGTTTTTT
CDR3: CASSLFVGLAFSGELFF

D: NA
size: many
J: TRBJ1-5
V: TRBV24-1
DNA: TGTGCCACCAGTCTAGGGCCACAGTCCTTCCAGCATTTT
CDR3: CATSLGPQSFQHF

D: NA
size: many
J: TRBJ1-1
V: TRBV6-1
DNA: TGTGCCAGCAGATCCCCTGGGGAGCACGGGGACGCTTTCTTT
CDR3: CASRSPGEHGDAFF

D: TRBD2
size: many
J: TRBJ2-7
V: TRBV12-3/TRBV12-4
DNA: TGTGCCAGCAGTTTATCACTAGCGGGGTACTACGAGCAGTACTTC
CDR3: CASSLSLAGYYEQYF

D: NA
size: NA
J: TRBJ1-1
V: TRBV18
DNA: TGTGCCAGCTCACCAAGGCGGGCGAACACTGAAGCTTTCTTT
CDR3: CASSPRRANTEAFF

D: NA
size: many
J: TRBJ2-7
V: TRBV28
DNA: TGTGCCAGCAGCCCTCACCCCCCTGGCGAGCAGTACTTC
CDR3: CASSPHPPGEQYF

D: NA
size: many
J: TRBJ2-1
V: TRBV24-1
DNA: TGTGCCACCAGCCCCCGGCTAGCCGTCACCTACAATGAGCAGTTCTTC
CDR3: CATSPRLAVTYNEQFF

D: NA
size: many
J: TRBJ2-7
V: TRBV20-1
DNA: TGCAGTGCTATCGGGCCCTCAGCGGGTCCCTACGAGCAGTACTTC
CDR3: CSAIGPSAGPYEQYF

D: TRBD2
size: few
J: TRBJ2-1
V: TRBV19
DNA: TGTGCCAGTAGTCCTAGCGGGAGGCTCTACAATGAGCAGTTCTTC
CDR3: CASSPSGRLYNEQFF

D: NA
size: NA
J: TRBJ2-1
V: TRBV29-1
DNA: TGCAGCGTTGAATATGAGCAGTTCTTC
CDR3: CSVEYEQFF

D: NA
size: many
J: TRBJ2-3
V: TRBV3-1
DNA: TGTGCCAGCAGCCAAGAGGGGAGCGGCGTGTCGTCAGATACGCAGTATTTT
CDR3: CASSQEGSGVSSDTQYF

D: NA
size: few
J: TRBJ2-1
V: TRBV3-1
DNA: TGTGCCAGCAGCCCACCCCTAGCGCTCGGTGAGCAGTTCTTC
CDR3: CASSPPLALGEQFF

D: TRBD1
size: few
J: TRBJ2-7
V: TRBV6-5
DNA: TGTGCCGGCAGTTACTTGACAACCGGGACAGTCTACGAGCAGTACTTC
CDR3: CAGSYLTTGTVYEQYF

D: NA
size: NA
J: TRBJ2-2
V: TRBV30
DNA: TGTGCCTGGAGTGTACGCGGCAGTAACACCGGGGAGCTGTTTTTT
CDR3: CAWSVRGSNTGELFF

D: NA
size: few
J: TRBJ1-5
V: TRBV7-2
DNA: TGTGCCAGCAGCTTAGGGGGGGTATGGAATCAGCCCCAGCATTTT
CDR3: CASSLGGVWNQPQHF

D: NA
size: NA
J: TRBJ2-3
V: TRBV30
DNA: TGTGCCTGGAGTGTGAAGGGTTCAGATACGCAGTATTTT
CDR3: CAWSVKGSDTQYF